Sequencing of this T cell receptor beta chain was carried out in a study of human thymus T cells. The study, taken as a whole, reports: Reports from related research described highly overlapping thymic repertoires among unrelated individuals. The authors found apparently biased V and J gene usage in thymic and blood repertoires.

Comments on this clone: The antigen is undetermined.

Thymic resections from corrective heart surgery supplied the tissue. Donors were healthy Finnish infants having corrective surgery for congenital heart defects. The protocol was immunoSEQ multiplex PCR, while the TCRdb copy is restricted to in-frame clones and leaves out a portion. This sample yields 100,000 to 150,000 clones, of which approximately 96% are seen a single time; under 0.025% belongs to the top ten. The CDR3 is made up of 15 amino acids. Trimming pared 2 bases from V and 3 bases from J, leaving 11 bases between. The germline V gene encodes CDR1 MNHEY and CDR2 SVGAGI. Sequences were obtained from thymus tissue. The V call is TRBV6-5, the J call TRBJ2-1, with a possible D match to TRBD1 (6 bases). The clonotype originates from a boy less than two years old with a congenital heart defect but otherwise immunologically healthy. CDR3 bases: TGTGCCAGCAGTTACGGTCGGGGACACTACAATGAGCAGTTCTTC. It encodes CASSYGRGHYNEQFF.